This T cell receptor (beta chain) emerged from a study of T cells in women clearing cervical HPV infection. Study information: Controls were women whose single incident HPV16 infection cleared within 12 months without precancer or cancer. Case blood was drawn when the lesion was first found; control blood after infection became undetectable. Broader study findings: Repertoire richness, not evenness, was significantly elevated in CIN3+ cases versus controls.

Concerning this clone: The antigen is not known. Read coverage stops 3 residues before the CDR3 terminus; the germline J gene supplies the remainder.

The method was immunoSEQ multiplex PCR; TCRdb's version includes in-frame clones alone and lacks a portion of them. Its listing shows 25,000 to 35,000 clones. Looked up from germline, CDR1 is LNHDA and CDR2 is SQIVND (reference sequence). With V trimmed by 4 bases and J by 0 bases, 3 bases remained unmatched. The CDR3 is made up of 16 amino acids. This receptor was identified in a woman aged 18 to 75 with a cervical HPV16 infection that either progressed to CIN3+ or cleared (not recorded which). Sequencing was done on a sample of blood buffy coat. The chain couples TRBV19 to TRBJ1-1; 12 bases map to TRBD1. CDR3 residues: CASSRGTGGMNTEAFF. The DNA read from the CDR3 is TGTGCCAGTAGTAGAGGGACAGGGGGCATGAACACTGAA.